This record covers a single T cell receptor (beta chain). The table came from immunoSEQ multiplex PCR; TCRdb's copy has only in-frame clones and leaves some out. This table has approximately 49,000 clones, about 93% appearing once. The sample is drawn from a study of technical replicates of blood from a handful of donors. Per germline, CDR1 SGHDN and CDR2 FVKESK. The CDR3 loop spans 14 amino acids. The V end was cut by 0 bases, the J end by 6 bases, with 11 bases between. Sample: PBMCs. This rearrangement joins TRBV14 to TRBJ2-5; a weak D match, TRBD2 (5 bases). The origin of this receptor is a human donor in good health. Some clones in this sample may be carry-over from other donors' samples. This CDR3 reads CASSQERRPKTQYF. The CDR3 DNA reads TGTGCCAGCAGCCAAGAAAGGAGGCCAAAGACCCAGTACTTC.